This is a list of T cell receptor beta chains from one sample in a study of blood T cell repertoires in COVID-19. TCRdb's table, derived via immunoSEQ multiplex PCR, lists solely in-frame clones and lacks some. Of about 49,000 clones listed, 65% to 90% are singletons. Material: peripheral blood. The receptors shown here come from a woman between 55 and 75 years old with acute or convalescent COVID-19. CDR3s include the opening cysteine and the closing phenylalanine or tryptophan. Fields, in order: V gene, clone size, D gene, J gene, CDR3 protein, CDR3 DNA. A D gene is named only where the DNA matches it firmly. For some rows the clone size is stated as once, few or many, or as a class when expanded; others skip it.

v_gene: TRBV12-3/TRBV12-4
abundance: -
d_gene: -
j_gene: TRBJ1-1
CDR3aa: CASSLAGPEAFF
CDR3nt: TGTGCCAGCAGTTTGGCGGGCCCTGAAGCTTTCTTT

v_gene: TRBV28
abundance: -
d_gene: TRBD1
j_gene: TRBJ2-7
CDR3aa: CASSSAGTGRYEQYF
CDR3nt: TGTGCCAGCAGTTCCGCCGGGACAGGGAGGTACGAGCAGTACTTC

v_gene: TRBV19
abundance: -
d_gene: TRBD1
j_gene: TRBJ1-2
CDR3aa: CASSIGTGTADGYTF
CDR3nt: TGTGCCAGTAGTATAGGTACTGGGACAGCTGATGGCTACACCTTC

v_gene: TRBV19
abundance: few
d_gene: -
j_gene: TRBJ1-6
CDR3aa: CASSIQGANSPLHF
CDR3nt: TGTGCCAGTAGTATTCAAGGGGCGAATTCACCCCTCCACTTT

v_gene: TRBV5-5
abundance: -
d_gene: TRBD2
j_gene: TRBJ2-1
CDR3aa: CASRSPLAGIYNEQFF
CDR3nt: TGTGCCAGCAGATCTCCCCTAGCGGGGATCTACAATGAGCAGTTCTTC

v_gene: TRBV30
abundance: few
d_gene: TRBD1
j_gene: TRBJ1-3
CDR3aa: CAWSNPPGTAFSGNTIYF
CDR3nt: TGTGCCTGGAGTAACCCCCCCGGGACAGCCTTCTCTGGAAACACCATATATTTT

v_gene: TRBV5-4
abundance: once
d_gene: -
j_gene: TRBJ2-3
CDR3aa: CASSLVSTDTQYF
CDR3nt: TGTGCCAGCAGCCTCGTATCCACAGATACGCAGTATTTT

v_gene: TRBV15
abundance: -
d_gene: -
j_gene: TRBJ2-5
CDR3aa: CATSRVRHLETQYF
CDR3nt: TGTGCCACCAGCAGAGTAAGACACTTAGAGACCCAGTACTTC

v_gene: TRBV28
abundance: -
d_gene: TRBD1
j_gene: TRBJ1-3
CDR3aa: CASSPPGQGVTGNTIYF
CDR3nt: TGTGCCAGCAGCCCGCCGGGACAGGGGGTCACTGGAAACACCATATATTTT

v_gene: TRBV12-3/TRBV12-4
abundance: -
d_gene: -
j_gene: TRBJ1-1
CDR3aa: CASSLVPTEAFF
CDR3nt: TGTGCCAGCAGTTTAGTTCCGACTGAAGCTTTCTTT

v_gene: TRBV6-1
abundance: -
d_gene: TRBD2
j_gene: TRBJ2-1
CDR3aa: CASSEFGSGTFGNEQFF
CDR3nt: TGTGCCAGCAGTGAATTTGGTAGCGGGACATTTGGCAATGAGCAGTTCTTC

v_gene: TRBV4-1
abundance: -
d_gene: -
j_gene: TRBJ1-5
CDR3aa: CASSQVQGLGDQPQHF
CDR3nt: TGCGCCAGCAGCCAGGTACAGGGTTTGGGGGATCAGCCCCAGCATTTT

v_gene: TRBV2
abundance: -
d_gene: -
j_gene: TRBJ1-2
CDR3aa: CASSEALRGYGYTF
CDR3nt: TGTGCCAGCAGTGAAGCGCTTAGAGGGTATGGCTACACCTTC

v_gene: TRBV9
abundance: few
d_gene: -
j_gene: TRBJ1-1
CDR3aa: CASSVSYGNTEAFF
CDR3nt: TGTGCCAGCAGCGTAAGTTACGGGAACACTGAAGCTTTCTTT

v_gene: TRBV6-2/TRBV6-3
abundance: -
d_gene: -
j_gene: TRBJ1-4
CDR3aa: CASSYGGSTNEKLFF
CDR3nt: TGTGCCAGCAGTTACGGCGGCTCAACTAATGAAAAACTGTTTTTT

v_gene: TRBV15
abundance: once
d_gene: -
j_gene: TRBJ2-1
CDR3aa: CATRRDRGLAGIDEQFF
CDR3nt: TGTGCCACCCGCCGGGACAGGGGCCTAGCGGGGATTGATGAGCAGTTCTTC

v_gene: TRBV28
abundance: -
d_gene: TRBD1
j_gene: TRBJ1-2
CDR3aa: CASQRRGIDYGYTF
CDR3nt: TGTGCCAGCCAACGCAGGGGGATCGACTATGGCTACACCTTC

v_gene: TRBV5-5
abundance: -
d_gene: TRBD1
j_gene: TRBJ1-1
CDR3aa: CASSLAGRIRGPTEAFF
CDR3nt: TGTGCCAGCAGCTTGGCGGGTCGAATCAGGGGGCCCACTGAAGCTTTCTTT

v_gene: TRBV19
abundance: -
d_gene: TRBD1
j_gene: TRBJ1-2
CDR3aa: CASSGRGQGYTF
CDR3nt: TGTGCCAGTAGTGGCAGGGGGCAAGGCTACACCTTC

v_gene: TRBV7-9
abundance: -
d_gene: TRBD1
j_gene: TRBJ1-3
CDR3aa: CASISVDRGLQAGNTIYF
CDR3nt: TGTGCCAGCATCTCCGTGGACAGGGGGCTACAGGCCGGAAACACCATATATTTT

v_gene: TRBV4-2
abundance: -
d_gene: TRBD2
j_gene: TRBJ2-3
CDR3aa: CASSQTQAGLGTDTQYF
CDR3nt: TGTGCCAGCAGCCAGACACAAGCGGGACTGGGGACAGATACGCAGTATTTT

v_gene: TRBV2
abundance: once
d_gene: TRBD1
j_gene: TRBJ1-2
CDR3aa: CASRTGEFVGHTF
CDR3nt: TGTGCCAGCCGGACAGGGGAGTTCGTAGGTCACACCTTC

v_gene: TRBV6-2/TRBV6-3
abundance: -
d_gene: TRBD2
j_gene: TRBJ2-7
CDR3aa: CASSYRTSDWKEQYF
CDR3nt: TGTGCCAGCAGTTACAGGACTAGCGACTGGAAGGAGCAGTACTTC

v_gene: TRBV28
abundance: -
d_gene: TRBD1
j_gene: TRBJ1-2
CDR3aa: CASSPLDRPRGGYTF
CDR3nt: TGTGCCAGCAGTCCCTTGGACAGGCCTAGGGGGGGCTACACCTTC

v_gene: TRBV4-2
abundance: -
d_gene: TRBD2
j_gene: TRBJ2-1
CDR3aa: CASSQDTGLAGVYEQFF
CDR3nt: TGTGCCAGCAGCCAAGATACTGGGCTAGCGGGGGTCTATGAGCAGTTCTTC

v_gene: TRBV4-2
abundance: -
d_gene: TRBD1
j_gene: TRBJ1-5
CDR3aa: CASSHVGQYQPQHF
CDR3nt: TGTGCCAGCAGCCACGTGGGACAGTATCAGCCCCAGCATTTT

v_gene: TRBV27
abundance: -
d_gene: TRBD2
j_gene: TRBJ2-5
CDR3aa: CASMSSRVSGLLGTQYF
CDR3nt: TGTGCCAGTATGAGCAGTCGGGTTAGCGGGCTCTTAGGAACCCAGTACTTC

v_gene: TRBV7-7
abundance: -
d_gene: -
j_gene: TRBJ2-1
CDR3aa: CASSLDTQGYNEQFF
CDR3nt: TGTGCCAGCAGCTTGGATACCCAGGGCTACAATGAGCAGTTCTTC

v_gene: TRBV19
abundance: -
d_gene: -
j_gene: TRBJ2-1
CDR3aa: CASRNTGTLDEQFF
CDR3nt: TGTGCCAGTAGAAACACAGGGACACTGGATGAGCAGTTCTTC

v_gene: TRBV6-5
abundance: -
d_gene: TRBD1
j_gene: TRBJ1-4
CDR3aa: CASRETGNNEKLFF
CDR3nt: TGTGCCAGCAGAGAGACAGGGAATAATGAAAAACTGTTTTTT

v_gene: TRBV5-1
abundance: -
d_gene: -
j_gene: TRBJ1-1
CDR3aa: CASSSGAAGSAFF
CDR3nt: TGCGCCAGCAGCTCTGGGGCGGCGGGGTCGGCTTTCTTT

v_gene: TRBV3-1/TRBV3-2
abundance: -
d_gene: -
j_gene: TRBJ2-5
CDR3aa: CASSQGRGGETQYF
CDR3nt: TGTGCCAGCAGCCAAGGACGAGGAGGGGAGACCCAGTACTTC

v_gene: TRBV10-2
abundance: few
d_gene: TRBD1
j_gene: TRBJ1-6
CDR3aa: CASSELGGQGTSSYNSPLHF
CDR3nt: TGCGCCAGCAGTGAGTTGGGTGGACAGGGGACCAGCTCCTATAATTCACCCCTCCACTTT

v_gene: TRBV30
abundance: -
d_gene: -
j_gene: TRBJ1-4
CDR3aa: CAWSSWGQPWEKLFF
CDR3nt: TGTGCCTGGAGTTCATGGGGACAACCTTGGGAAAAACTGTTTTTT

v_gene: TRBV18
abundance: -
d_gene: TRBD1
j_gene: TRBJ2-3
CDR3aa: CASSPATGSTDTQYF
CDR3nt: TGTGCCAGCTCACCAGCGACAGGGAGTACAGATACGCAGTATTTT

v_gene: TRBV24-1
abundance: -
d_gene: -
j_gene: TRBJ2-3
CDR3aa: CATSDPRGADTQYF
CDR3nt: TGTGCCACCAGTGATCCCAGGGGAGCAGATACGCAGTATTTT

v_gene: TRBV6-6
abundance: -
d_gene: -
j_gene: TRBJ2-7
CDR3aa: CASSRAFRGSSYEQYF
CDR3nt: TGTGCCAGCAGCCGCGCCTTTCGGGGTAGCTCCTACGAGCAGTACTTC

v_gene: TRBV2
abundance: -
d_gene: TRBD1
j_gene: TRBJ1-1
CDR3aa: CASSSTGGGTWQAFF
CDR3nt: TGTGCCAGCAGTTCGACAGGGGGCGGAACTTGGCAAGCTTTCTTT

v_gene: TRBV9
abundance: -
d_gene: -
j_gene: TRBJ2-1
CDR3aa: CASSDTLYNEQFF
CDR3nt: TGTGCCAGCAGCGATACTCTCTACAATGAGCAGTTCTTC

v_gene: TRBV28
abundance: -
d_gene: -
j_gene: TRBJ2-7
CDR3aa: CASTEEGTASYEQYF
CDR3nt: TGTGCCAGCACCGAAGAGGGTACGGCCTCCTACGAGCAGTACTTC

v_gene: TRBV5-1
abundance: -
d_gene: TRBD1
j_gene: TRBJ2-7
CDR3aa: CASRRDRGYEQYF
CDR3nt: TGCGCCAGTCGAAGGGACAGGGGGTACGAGCAGTACTTC

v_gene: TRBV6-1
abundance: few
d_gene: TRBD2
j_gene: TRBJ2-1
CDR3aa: CASSESRLAGENEQFF
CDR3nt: TGTGCCAGCAGTGAATCTAGACTAGCGGGAGAAAATGAGCAGTTCTTC

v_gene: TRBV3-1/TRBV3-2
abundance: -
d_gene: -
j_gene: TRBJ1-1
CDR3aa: CASSQDGGAPTEAFF
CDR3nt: TGTGCCAGCAGCCAAGATGGGGGGGCGCCCACTGAAGCTTTCTTT

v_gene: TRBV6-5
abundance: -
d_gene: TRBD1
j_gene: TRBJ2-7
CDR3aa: CASSYLGQGTEQYF
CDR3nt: TGTGCCAGCAGTTATTTGGGACAGGGGACCGAGCAGTACTTC

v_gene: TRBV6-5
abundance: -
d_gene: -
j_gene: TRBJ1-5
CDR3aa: CSTGTYSNQPQHF
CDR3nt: TGTTCAACAGGGACATATAGCAATCAGCCCCAGCATTTT

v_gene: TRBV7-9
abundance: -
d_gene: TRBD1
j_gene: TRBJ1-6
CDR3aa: CASSLGRQGWSSPLHF
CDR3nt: TGTGCCAGCAGCTTGGGGCGACAGGGGTGGTCTTCACCCCTCCACTTT

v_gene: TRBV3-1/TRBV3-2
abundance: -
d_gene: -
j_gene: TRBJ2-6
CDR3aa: CASSHLSGANVLTF
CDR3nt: TGTGCCAGCAGCCATCTATCTGGGGCCAACGTCCTGACTTTC

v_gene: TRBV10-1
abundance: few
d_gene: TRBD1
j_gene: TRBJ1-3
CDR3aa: CASSRDRPTSGNTIYF
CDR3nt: TGCGCCAGCAGCCGGGACAGGCCAACCTCTGGAAACACCATATATTTT

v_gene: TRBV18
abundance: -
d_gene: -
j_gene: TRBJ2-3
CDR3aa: CASSISDTGTFTDTQYF
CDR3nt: TGTGCCAGCTCAATATCGGACACAGGTACCTTCACAGATACGCAGTATTTT